These 9 T cell receptor beta chains were all obtained from the same sample, sequenced in a study of CD8 T cells in Susac syndrome. Reverse transcription used about 0.45 to 1 ug RNA and random hexamers. Via MiXCR, TCRdb re-called the immunoSEQ multiplex PCR reads, giving one row per CDR3 protein. In the table there are approximately 180,000 distinct CDR3 sequences, approximately 93% of which are singletons. Sequenced sample: CD4+ T cells from PBMCs. The source of these receptors is a human donor with multiple sclerosis.

The chain has TRBV30 and TRBJ1-2; TRBD1 agrees at 7 bases. Germline CDR1 and CDR2: GTSNPN and SVGIG (reference sequence). Unmatched junction bases numbered 2, after V lost 3 bases and J lost 4 bases. This CDR3 region has 12 residues. The CDR3 nucleotides read TGTGCCTGGAGACAGGGGCCCTATGGCTACACCTTC. This codes for CAWRQGPYGYTF.

This clonotype was picked up one time. The chain carries TRBV4-3 and TRBJ2-3, with D unclear. This CDR3 spans 13 amino acids. V was pared by 1 base and J by 4 bases, with 6 bases between. In germline, CDR1 is LGHNA, CDR2 YSLEER. CDR3 loop: CASSQGLPDTQYF. The CDR3 nucleotides read TGCGCCAGCAGCCAAGGCCTTCCAGATACGCAGTATTTT.

The V gene is TRBV28, the J gene TRBJ1-5; the match to TRBD1 covers 9 bases. CDR1 is MDHEN and CDR2 is SYDVKM in the germline V gene. This CDR3 region has 14 residues. V lost 9 bases, J lost 7 bases, and 10 bases stayed unmatched. CDR3 sequence reads: CASGQGRVRQPQHF. The CDR3 region has the DNA TGTGCCAGTGGACAGGGGCGGGTGCGCCAGCCCCAGCATTTT.

This chain connects TRBV6-2 or TRBV6-3 to TRBJ2-2; weak D call: TRBD1 (6 bases). V was shortened by 4 bases and J by 1 base, with 10 bases between the two germline ends. Germline assignment: CDR1 MNHEY and CDR2 SVGEGT. The CDR3 extends over 15 amino acids. The CDR3 DNA sequence: TGTGCCAGCAGTTTACCGACAGGGAACACCGGGGAGCTGTTTTTT. Encoded protein: CASSLPTGNTGELFF.

The gene calls are TRBV7-8 and TRBJ2-7; 8 bases are shared with TRBD2. The junction had 4 bases not matched to a gene; V was cut back by 1 base and J by 2 bases. CDR1 SGHVS and CDR2 FQNEAQ come from the germline V gene. This CDR3 contains 15 residues. In DNA form, the CDR3 reads TGTGCCAGCAGCTTAGAGGGTAGCGGGACCTACGAGCAGTACTTC. This codes for CASSLEGSGTYEQYF.

The chain is built from TRBV6-6 and TRBJ2-2; D call uncertain. V lost 0 bases and J lost 7, with 12 bases in between. From germline, CDR1 is MNHNY and CDR2 SVGAGI (reference sequence). The CDR3 sequence is 15 residues long. CDR3 sequence reads: CASSYSINLGGELFF. The CDR3 DNA follows: TGTGCCAGCAGTTACTCGATCAACTTGGGCGGGGAGCTGTTTTTT.

Points on this clonotype: One end of the junction varies from germline; a read error may be responsible. The chain employs TRBV7-7 and TRBJ1-6, with TRBD1 identical over 7 bases. The CDR3 covers 17 residues. The germline V gene has CDR1 SSHAT and CDR2 FNYEAQ (reference sequence). CDR3 sequence: CASIQRGQLPYNSPLHF. The DNA of the CDR3 is TGTGCTAGCATCCAGAGGGGACAGCTTCCTTATAATTCACCCCTCCACTTT.

The chain recombines TRBV30 with TRBJ2-2; D may be TRBD2 (5 bases). The CDR3 contains 18 residues. Germline CDR1 reads GTSNPN; CDR2 reads SVGIG (reference sequence). The V gene lost 0 bases and the J gene lost 2 bases, with 19 bases spanning the gap. The CDR3 DNA sequence: TGTGCCTGGAGTGTAAGCGGAGTCCCTCTGCTCAACACCGGGGAGCTGTTTTTT. It yields the protein CAWSVSGVPLLNTGELFF. The full variable domain, in which reference TRBV30 and TRBJ2-2 provide the parts outside the CDR3, is SQTIHQWPATLVQPVGSPLSLECTVEGTSNPNLYWYRQAAGRGLQLLFYSVGIGQISSEVPQNLSASRPQDRQFILSSKKLLLSDSGFYLCAWSVSGVPLLNTGELFFGEGSRLTVL.

CDR3 residues: CASGKPRHGYTF. In DNA form, the CDR3 reads TGTGCCAGCGGCAAACCCCGCCATGGCTACACCTTC. The chain employs TRBV12-3 or TRBV12-4 and TRBJ1-2; no definite D call. V lost 8 bases and J 6 bases, leaving 13 bases between the germline ends. The CDR3 loop spans 12 amino acids.